What follows are 19 T cell receptor beta chains derived from one specimen sequenced in a study of radiotherapy plus CTLA-4 blockade in lung cancer. Only in-frame clones appear in the TCRdb table, and some are missing; sequencing was by immunoSEQ multiplex PCR. This table holds 75,000 to 95,000 clones, roughly 80% found once. The material was peripheral blood, obtained from a patient treated with radiotherapy plus ipilimumab. The receptors shown here come from a human donor with non-small cell lung cancer that progressed on radiotherapy plus ipilimumab.

The V call is TRBV27, the J call TRBJ2-5, with 7 bases fitting TRBD1. CDR1 and CDR2 (germline): MNHEY, SMNVEV (reference sequence). V lost 5 bases and J lost 5; bases outside the gene matches: 8. The CDR3 runs 14 residues. The CDR3 bases are TGTGCCAGCAGTCTACTTGGGACAGCTGAGACCCAGTACTTC. Translation: CASSLLGTAETQYF.

The rearrangement links TRBV6-1 to TRBJ2-1, with 11 bases matching TRBD2. This CDR3 comprises 14 residues. Germline lookup yields CDR1 MNHNS and CDR2 SASEGT. After removal of 6 bases from V and 4 bases from J, the junction contained 2 bases not matched to a gene. The CDR3 coding sequence is TGTGCCAGCAGATCTAGCGGGGGGTACAATGAGCAGTTCTTC. It codes for CASRSSGGYNEQFF.

V usage is TRBV9 and J usage is TRBJ2-3; D is possibly TRBD1 (6 bases). The V end was cut by 6 bases, the J end by 3 bases, with 11 bases between. This CDR3 is built from 13 residues. Germline-derived CDR1 and CDR2 are SGDLS and YYNGEE. CDR3 region: CASTQQGTDTQYF. For the CDR3, the DNA is TGTGCCAGCACCCAACAGGGTACAGATACGCAGTATTTT. The full variable domain, in which reference TRBV9 and TRBJ2-3 provide the parts outside the CDR3, is DSGVTQTPKHLITATGQRVTLRCSPRSGDLSVYWYQQSLDQGLQFLIQYYNGEERAKGNILERFSAQQFPDLHSELNLSSLELGDSALYFCASTQQGTDTQYFGPGTRLTVL.

The chain carries TRBV28 and TRBJ1-3, with D unclear. The CDR3 is made up of 13 amino acids. Looked up from germline, CDR1 is MDHEN and CDR2 is SYDVKM. Trimming removed 6 bases at V and 2 bases at J, with 8 bases between. The CDR3: CASSETPGNTIYF. The CDR3 region has the DNA TGTGCCAGCAGCGAAACACCTGGAAACACCATATATTTT.

V is TRBV5-1 and J is TRBJ1-1; TRBD1 is a possible D gene (5 bases). With 1 base removed from V and 1 base from J, the gap between germline ends came to 11 bases. There are 15 residues in the CDR3. CDR1 is SGHRS and CDR2 is YFSETQ in the germline V gene. CDR3 nucleotide sequence: TGCGCCAGCAGCTTGATGGGAAGGGGGAACACTGAAGCTTTCTTT. This translates into CASSLMGRGNTEAFF.

The chain employs TRBV27 and TRBJ1-2; a possible D gene is TRBD1 (6 bases). The CDR3 is 15 amino acids. Trimming removed 7 bases at V and 0 bases at J, with 15 bases between. The germline gives CDR1 MNHEY, CDR2 SMNVEV (reference sequence). The chain's CDR3 is CASTTTGTPNYGYTF. CDR3 DNA sequence: TGTGCCAGCACCACTACCGGGACACCTAACTATGGCTACACCTTC.

This clone was picked up one time. V is TRBV15 and J is TRBJ1-5; D ambiguous. Trimming shortened V by 0 bases and J by 0 bases, and 12 bases separated the two germline ends. CDR3 size: 17 residues. The V gene's germline CDR1 is LNHNV and CDR2 YYDKDF (reference sequence). DNA for the CDR3: TGTGCCACCAGCAGAGATCTCTTAGGCTCTAGCAATCAGCCCCAGCATTTT. Amino acid sequence: CATSRDLLGSSNQPQHF.

The gene calls are TRBV7-2 and TRBJ2-5; no reliable D call. The germline V and J ends were trimmed by 3 bases and 1 base, with 12 bases remaining between them. In germline, CDR1 is SGHTA, CDR2 FQGNSA. This CDR3 is built from 15 residues. CDR3 amino acids: CASSLIGRVQETQYF. In DNA form, the CDR3 reads TGTGCCAGCAGCTTGATTGGACGGGTCCAAGAGACCCAGTACTTC.

This sequence joins TRBV28 and TRBJ1-2; weak D call: TRBD1 (5 bases). Germline CDR1 and CDR2: MDHEN and SYDVKM. Trimming removed 7 bases at V and 9 bases at J, with 15 bases between. This CDR3 comprises 12 residues. This chain's CDR3 is CASTLGPTSYTF. The CDR3 bases are TGTGCCAGCACCCTGGGACCTACGAGCTACACCTTC.

This rearrangement joins TRBV19 to TRBJ2-1; TRBD1 agrees at 8 bases. The CDR3 runs to 15 residues. Losses at the gene ends were 5 bases for V and 7 bases for J; bases not matched to a gene: 10. The germline CDR1 and CDR2 sequences are LNHDA and SQIVND (reference sequence). This chain's CDR3 is CASSAGQGERNEQFF. The CDR3 nucleotides read TGTGCCAGTAGTGCAGGACAGGGAGAGAGGAATGAGCAGTTCTTC.

This clone was observed a single time. This rearrangement joins TRBV29-1 to TRBJ2-3, with 7 nucleotides matching TRBD2. This CDR3 comprises 20 residues. Per germline, CDR1 SQVTM and CDR2 ANQGSEA. V shed 4 bases, J shed 2 bases, and the junction held 24 bases outside the gene matches. CDR3 sequence: CSVVFFGGTNKKFLTDTQYF. The CDR3 DNA follows: TGCAGCGTTGTATTTTTCGGCGGGACTAACAAAAAATTTCTCACAGATACGCAGTATTTT.

J is TRBJ2-2 and V is TRBV2; D perhaps matches TRBD1 (6 bases). The CDR3 length is 20 residues. Germline V CDR1 and CDR2: SNHLY, FYNNEI. V was shortened by 1 base and J by 2 bases, with 23 bases between the two germline ends. The CDR3 here is CASSEDGNPWTAINTGELFF. CDR3 DNA: TGTGCCAGCAGTGAAGATGGTAACCCTTGGACAGCCATCAACACCGGGGAGCTGTTTTTT.

This chain connects TRBV9 to TRBJ1-4, with TRBD1 matching over 8 bases. The CDR3 loop spans 17 amino acids. Germline V gives CDR1 SGDLS, CDR2 YYNGEE. V gave up 3 bases and J gave up 0 bases; unmatched junction bases: 7. This CDR3 is CASSAGTGLATNEKLFF. CDR3 bases: TGTGCCAGCAGCGCCGGGACAGGACTTGCAACTAATGAAAAACTGTTTTTT. Complete variable domain (other parts from reference TRBV9 and TRBJ1-4): DSGVTQTPKHLITATGQRVTLRCSPRSGDLSVYWYQQSLDQGLQFLIQYYNGEERAKGNILERFSAQQFPDLHSELNLSSLELGDSALYFCASSAGTGLATNEKLFFGSGTQLSVL.

The J gene is TRBJ1-1, the V gene TRBV19; tentatively, D is TRBD1 (6 bases). The germline V gene has CDR1 LNHDA and CDR2 SQIVND (reference sequence). V was pared by 5 bases and J by 7 bases, with 17 bases between. The CDR3 spans 14 residues. This CDR3 reads CASSDTGYKIEAFF. CDR3 coding DNA: TGTGCCAGTAGTGACACAGGGTACAAGATTGAAGCTTTCTTT. Looking up the rest from reference TRBV19 and TRBJ1-1 gives the full variable domain: DGGITQSPKYLFRKEGQNVTLSCEQNLNHDAMYWYRQDPGQGLRLIYYSQIVNDFQKGDIAEGYSVSREKKESFPLTVTSAQKNPTAFYLCASSDTGYKIEAFFGQGTRLTVV.

The gene calls are TRBV9 and TRBJ2-5; unclear D gene. The CDR3 spans 14 residues. The V and J ends lost 6 bases and 6 bases respectively, with 18 bases between them. The germline V gene encodes CDR1 SGDLS and CDR2 YYNGEE. Here the CDR3 reads CASNLSVAEKTQYF. The CDR3 coding sequence is TGTGCCAGCAACCTTTCCGTGGCCGAGAAGACCCAGTACTTC.

The gene calls are TRBV5-1 and TRBJ2-2; 9 bases align to TRBD1. Germline CDR1 SGHRS, CDR2 YFSETQ. V shed 3 bases and J 2 bases; nucleotides not matched to a gene: 2. The CDR3 has 15 residues. CDR3 in amino acids: CASSSGQGNTGELFF. CDR3 DNA: TGCGCCAGCAGCTCGGGACAGGGTAACACCGGGGAGCTGTTTTTT.

This clone was seen a few times. CDR3: CASSLWDRVFYEQYF. The CDR3 DNA is TGTGCCAGCAGCTTGTGGGACAGGGTATTCTACGAGCAGTACTTC. This chain uses TRBV5-6 with TRBJ2-7, with 9 bases fitting TRBD1. Per germline, CDR1 SGHDT and CDR2 YYEEEE. There are 15 residues in the CDR3. The trim removed 1 base at V and 3 bases at J, leaving 5 bases unmatched.

This clone was picked up a small number of times. This chain links TRBV19 with TRBJ1-5; 11 nucleotides line up with TRBD1. The CDR3 extends over 15 amino acids. V lost 5 bases, J lost 5 bases, and 5 bases stayed unmatched. Germline V gene data show CDR1 as LNHDA and CDR2 as SQIVND (reference sequence). The CDR3 bases are TGTGCCAGTAGTCCCCGGACAGGGGGCGATCAGCCCCAGCATTTT. Translated, it gives CASSPRTGGDQPQHF.

The CDR3: CSVVGAANYGYTF. CDR3 nucleotides: TGCAGCGTTGTTGGGGCCGCTAACTATGGCTACACCTTC. The V call is TRBV29-1, the J call TRBJ1-2, with a tentative D call TRBD1 (5 bases). Germline V gene data show CDR1 as SQVTM and CDR2 as ANQGSEA. This CDR3 is 13 amino acids long. V was trimmed by 4 bases and J by 0 bases, leaving 9 bases between them.